This is a list of T cell receptor beta chains from one sample in a study of cytomegalovirus exposure and HLA in healthy donors. Method: immunoSEQ multiplex PCR; TCRdb's copy keeps in-frame clones and lacks some. Here the sample spans approximately 200,000 clones, roughly 84% being singletons. Sequencing was carried out using PBMCs. The source of these receptors is a girl aged 5 to 17 in good health and CMV-seronegative. CDR3s include the opening cysteine and the closing phenylalanine or tryptophan. D genes are given only for firm matches. The size field is filled for only some rows; it gives once, few, many or a size class.

j_call clone_size d_call v_call cdr3_aa cdr3_nt
TRBJ2-1 . TRBD2 TRBV5-4 CASSGGLAAYNEQFF TGTGCCAGCAGTGGGGGACTAGCGGCGTACAATGAGCAGTTCTTC
TRBJ1-2 . TRBD1 TRBV9 CASSAQTQGALGYTF TGTGCCAGCAGCGCCCAGACGCAGGGGGCGTTGGGCTACACCTTC
TRBJ2-5 . . TRBV4-1 CASSQPTGLWETQYF TGCGCCAGCAGCCAACCCACAGGGTTGTGGGAGACCCAGTACTTC
TRBJ1-6 . TRBD1 TRBV6-1 CASSELDRRNSPLHF TGTGCCAGCAGTGAACTGGACAGGAGAAATTCACCCCTCCACTTT
TRBJ2-1 . . TRBV28 CATYDSREQFF TGTGCCACCTACGACAGCCGTGAGCAGTTCTTC
TRBJ2-3 . . TRBV11-2 CASSLQAVSTDTQYF TGTGCCAGCAGCCTCCAAGCGGTTAGCACAGATACGCAGTATTTT
TRBJ2-3 . . TRBV30 CAWSGTGLVADTQYF TGTGCCTGGAGTGGAACAGGGTTGGTCGCAGATACGCAGTATTTT
TRBJ2-3 few TRBD2 TRBV7-7 CASSLSGLAGDTQYF TGTGCTAGCAGCTTATCAGGACTAGCGGGAGATACGCAGTATTTT
TRBJ2-3 . TRBD2 TRBV11-2 CASSEPGTSGMGTDTQYF TGTGCCAGCAGCGAACCGGGGACTAGCGGGATGGGGACAGATACGCAGTATTTT
TRBJ1-4 . . TRBV6-1 CASSSRQPNEKLFF TGTGCCAGCAGTAGTCGACAGCCGAATGAAAAACTGTTTTTT
TRBJ2-3 . TRBD2 TRBV28 CASRASGSSDTQYF TGTGCCAGCAGAGCTAGCGGGAGTTCAGATACGCAGTATTTT
TRBJ1-1 . . TRBV30 CAWAIYGAEAFF TGTGCCTGGGCCATATACGGGGCTGAAGCTTTCTTT
TRBJ1-2 . TRBD1 TRBV6-5 CASSYGQGSYGYTF TGTGCCAGCAGTTACGGACAGGGCTCCTATGGCTACACCTTC
TRBJ2-1 . TRBD2 TRBV5-6 CASGRQSGGTYNEQFF TGTGCCAGCGGACGACAGAGCGGGGGAACTTACAATGAGCAGTTCTTC
TRBJ1-4 . . TRBV12-5 CASGDRTELMFF TGTGCTAGTGGCGACAGGACAGAATTAATGTTTTTT
TRBJ1-2 . TRBD1 TRBV29-1 CSVPDRGGYGYTF TGCAGCGTTCCCGACAGGGGGGGCTATGGCTACACCTTC
TRBJ1-3 . . TRBV9 CASSVNSGYSGNTIYF TGTGCCAGCAGCGTAAATTCAGGATACTCTGGAAACACCATATATTTT
TRBJ2-7 once . TRBV6-5 CASAESGTKNEQYF TGTGCCAGCGCAGAGAGCGGGACAAAGAACGAGCAGTACTTC
TRBJ1-5 . . TRBV28 CASSPRGRGNQPQHF TGTGCCAGCAGCCCCAGGGGTAGGGGCAATCAGCCCCAGCATTTT
TRBJ2-3 . TRBD1 TRBV6-6 CATGTGDRDTQYF TGTGCCACCGGGACAGGGGACAGAGATACGCAGTATTTT
TRBJ2-1 . . TRBV11-1 CASSLGLSTLFF TGTGCCAGCAGCTTAGGACTATCAACACTGTTCTTC
TRBJ2-7 . . TRBV30 CAWRSAGYSYEQYF TGTGCCTGGAGATCCGCGGGATACAGCTACGAGCAGTACTTC
TRBJ1-1 . TRBD1 TRBV27 CASSLEGTVNTEAFF TGTGCCAGCAGTTTAGAGGGGACAGTGAACACTGAAGCTTTCTTT
TRBJ2-2 . TRBD2 TRBV28 CASIRWLAGDRGTGELFF TGTGCCAGCATACGCTGGCTAGCGGGAGATCGGGGCACCGGGGAGCTGTTTTTT
TRBJ2-7 . TRBD2 TRBV27 CASSTSGSLEQYF TGTGCCAGCTCGACTAGCGGGAGTCTCGAGCAGTACTTC
TRBJ2-7 . TRBD2 TRBV28 CASSPLSGGAPYEQYF TGTGCCAGCAGTCCCCTTAGCGGGGGGGCACCCTACGAGCAGTACTTC
TRBJ2-7 . . TRBV28 CASSSYIAKETRYEQYF TGTGCCAGCAGTTCGTACATAGCAAAAGAGACCCGCTACGAGCAGTACTTC
TRBJ2-2 few . TRBV10-2 CASSEIGELFF TGCGCCAGCAGTGAGATAGGGGAGCTGTTTTTT
TRBJ1-2 . . TRBV6-1 CASSPTGIYGYTF TGTGCCAGCAGTCCTACAGGAATCTATGGCTACACCTTC
TRBJ1-1 . . TRBV30 CAWSVGQYSEAFF TGTGCCTGGAGTGTAGGACAGTATTCAGAAGCTTTCTTT
TRBJ1-6 once . TRBV2 CASSKTGSNSPLHF TGTGCCAGCAGTAAAACAGGGAGTAATTCACCCCTCCACTTT
TRBJ2-1 . TRBD1 TRBV6-6 CASGQGQGNDNEQFF TGTGCCAGCGGCCAGGGACAGGGGAACGACAATGAGCAGTTCTTC
TRBJ2-1 . TRBD2 TRBV5-1 CASTREREQFF TGCGCCAGCACGCGGGAGCGTGAGCAGTTCTTC
TRBJ2-7 . . TRBV18 CASSPPDITYERQYF TGTGCCAGCTCACCACCGGATATAACCTACGAGCGGCAGTACTTC
TRBJ2-7 . TRBD1 TRBV7-9 CASSLIVGDRGPAYEQYF TGTGCCAGCAGCTTAATAGTCGGGGACAGGGGTCCCGCCTACGAGCAGTACTTC
TRBJ2-3 . TRBD2 TRBV28 CASSLPSGLAGSDTQYF TGTGCCAGCAGTTTACCTTCTGGACTAGCGGGCTCAGATACGCAGTATTTT
TRBJ2-7 few . TRBV5-6 CASRKAYEQYF TGTGCCAGCAGGAAAGCGTACGAGCAGTACTTC
TRBJ2-1 . TRBD1 TRBV27 CASNTIRGRRNEQFF TGTGCCAGCAACACAATCAGGGGGCGCAGGAATGAGCAGTTCTTC
TRBJ2-5 . . TRBV27 CASSHKQGATQYF TGTGCCAGCAGTCACAAACAGGGTGCGACCCAGTACTTC
TRBJ2-3 . TRBD2 TRBV5-8 CASSLGLAVEADTQYF TGTGCCAGCAGCCTGGGACTAGCGGTGGAGGCAGATACGCAGTATTTT
TRBJ2-1 . TRBD2 TRBV2 CASRLREGVHEQFF TGTGCCAGCAGGTTGCGGGAGGGAGTGCATGAGCAGTTCTTC